What follows are 25 T cell receptor beta chains derived from one specimen sequenced in a study of cytomegalovirus exposure and HLA in healthy donors. 60 Vbeta and 13 Jbeta primers were used in PCR. The table came from immunoSEQ multiplex PCR; TCRdb's copy has only in-frame clones and leaves some out. The repertoire has roughly 57,000 clones, around four fifths of them found once; the top ten carry 2.9%. Sequencing was performed on PBMCs. The receptor source for this set is a middle-aged man in good health and CMV-seronegative.

This clone showed up just once. The J gene is TRBJ1-1, the V gene TRBV7-2; 7 nucleotides line up with TRBD1. CDR3 length equals 15 residues. The germline V gene encodes CDR1 SGHTA and CDR2 FQGNSA. V shed 1 base, J shed 1 base, and the junction held 3 bases outside the gene matches. The CDR3 region has the DNA TGTGCCAGCAGCTTAGGGGGGACAGCGAACACTGAAGCTTTCTTT. Its protein product is CASSLGGTANTEAFF.

This clone appeared once. The rearrangement uses TRBV11-2 and TRBJ1-2; the match to TRBD1 covers 11 bases. The J segment lost 7 bases and the V segment lost 1 base, leaving 8 bases of the junction unmatched. CDR1 SGHAT and CDR2 FQNNGV come from the germline V gene. The CDR3 totals 16 residues. CDR3 sequence reads: CASSLAPAGTGGGYTF. CDR3 nucleotides: TGTGCCAGCAGCTTAGCCCCTGCCGGGACAGGGGGTGGCTACACCTTC.

The chain uses TRBV6-1 and TRBJ1-5, with D possibly being TRBD1 (5 bases). The CDR3 is 13 amino acids. Germline V gives CDR1 MNHNS, CDR2 SASEGT. V was clipped by 7 bases and J by 4 bases, with 11 bases between them. The CDR3 nucleotides are TGTGCCAGCAATGGGGCAGGGAATCAGCCCCAGCATTTT. This gives the protein CASNGAGNQPQHF.

The genes are TRBV28 and TRBJ1-3, with 7 bases fitting TRBD1. After removal of 2 bases from V and 0 bases from J, the junction contained 1 base not matched to a gene. The CDR3 contains 15 residues. Looked up from germline, CDR1 is MDHEN and CDR2 is SYDVKM. In nucleotides, the CDR3 is TGTGCCAGCAGTTTAAGGGGGCCCTCTGGAAACACCATATATTTT. This gives the protein CASSLRGPSGNTIYF.

V and J are TRBV5-4 and TRBJ1-4, with D maybe TRBD1 (5 bases). The CDR3 is 14 residues long. The germline V gene encodes CDR1 SGHNT and CDR2 YYREEE (reference sequence). V dropped 4 bases and J dropped 3 bases, with 10 bases sitting between them. This chain's CDR3 is CASSQRGANEKLFF. In DNA form, the CDR3 reads TGTGCCAGCAGCCAGCGGGGGGCTAATGAAAAACTGTTTTTT.

The chain employs TRBV5-5 and TRBJ2-5; D perhaps matches TRBD2 (6 bases). Trimming pared 3 bases from V and 2 bases from J, leaving 11 bases between. CDR1 is SGHKS and CDR2 is YYEKEE in the germline V gene (reference sequence). The CDR3 is 14 amino acids. CDR3 sequence reads: CASSSAGTQETQYF. DNA for the CDR3: TGTGCCAGCAGCTCCGCGGGGACTCAAGAGACCCAGTACTTC.

The chain recombines TRBV6-1 with TRBJ2-5, with a weak D call TRBD1 (5 bases). Germline V CDR1 and CDR2: MNHNS, SASEGT. Trimming shortened V by 2 bases and J by 5 bases, and 24 bases separated the two germline ends. CDR3 length: 18 residues. CDR3 nucleotide sequence: TGTGCCAGCAGTGAAATCTCGTTCAGGGCAGGGATAGGGGAGACCCAGTACTTC. It encodes CASSEISFRAGIGETQYF.

The chain has TRBV19 and TRBJ2-3; TRBD1 matches 8 bases. The CDR3 consists of 14 residues. V lost 10 bases, J lost 2 bases, and 8 bases stayed unmatched. CDR1 is LNHDA, CDR2 SQIVND, per germline (reference sequence). Written as DNA, the CDR3 is TGTGCCACCCGGACAGGGCGTCCCACAGATACGCAGTATTTT. Protein: CATRTGRPTDTQYF.

The chain carries TRBV28 and TRBJ2-2; 10 bases fit TRBD1. This CDR3 region has 15 residues. J lost 5 bases, V lost 6 bases, and 6 bases had no gene match. CDR1 and CDR2 from the germline V gene are MDHEN and SYDVKM. CDR3 sequence reads: CASRTGTGVTGELFF. DNA for the CDR3: TGTGCCAGCAGGACCGGGACAGGGGTTACCGGGGAGCTGTTTTTT.

Only one count was recorded for this clone. J is TRBJ1-1 and V is TRBV11-2; the D gene is possibly TRBD1 (6 bases). Trimming took off 4 bases at V and 2 bases at J, with 14 bases between the two ends. Looked up from germline, CDR1 is SGHAT and CDR2 is FQNNGV. CDR3 length equals 15 residues. The chain's CDR3 is CASSWAGAGNTEAFF. The DNA of the CDR3 is TGTGCCAGCAGCTGGGCAGGGGCTGGTAACACTGAAGCTTTCTTT.

The chain uses TRBV7-9 and TRBJ2-7, with D perhaps matching TRBD1 (5 bases). Germline lookup yields CDR1 SEHNR and CDR2 FQNEAQ (reference sequence). V was pared by 1 base and J by 0 bases, with 10 bases between. There are 15 residues in the CDR3. The CDR3 is CASSLGAGPSYEQYF. CDR3 DNA sequence: TGTGCCAGCAGCTTAGGGGCAGGGCCCTCCTACGAGCAGTACTTC.

The chain uses TRBV27 and TRBJ1-1, with D possibly TRBD1 on 5 matching bases. The germline V gene encodes CDR1 MNHEY and CDR2 SMNVEV (reference sequence). The CDR3 is made up of 14 amino acids. The germline V and J ends were trimmed by 3 bases and 0 bases, with 8 bases remaining between them. CDR3 region: CASSLTAMNTEAFF. The CDR3 DNA is TGTGCCAGCAGTTTGACAGCGATGAACACTGAAGCTTTCTTT.

V usage is TRBV30 and J usage is TRBJ2-1, with D possibly matching TRBD2 (5 bases). Germline CDR1 reads GTSNPN; CDR2 reads SVGIG (reference sequence). Trimming pared 4 bases from V and 8 bases from J, leaving 15 bases between. The CDR3 runs to 13 residues. This CDR3 is CAWKASFGDEQFF. CDR3 bases: TGTGCCTGGAAGGCTAGCTTCGGCGATGAGCAGTTCTTC. The full variable domain, rest sourced from reference TRBV30 and TRBJ2-1, is SQTIHQWPATLVQPVGSPLSLECTVEGTSNPNLYWYRQAAGRGLQLLFYSVGIGQISSEVPQNLSASRPQDRQFILSSKKLLLSDSGFYLCAWKASFGDEQFFGPGTRLTVL.

V and J are TRBV5-1 and TRBJ2-5, with TRBD2 identical over 10 bases. With 7 bases clipped from V and 3 bases from J, the junction kept 6 bases outside the gene matches. CDR1 SGHRS and CDR2 YFSETQ come from the germline V gene. The CDR3 loop spans 14 amino acids. The CDR3: CASARGLAEETQYF. The DNA of the CDR3 is TGCGCCAGCGCCCGTGGACTAGCGGAAGAGACCCAGTACTTC.

The rearrangement links TRBV11-2 to TRBJ2-3, with 7 bases aligning to TRBD2. CDR3 size: 16 residues. V shed 5 bases and J 6 bases; nucleotides not matched to a gene: 14. CDR1 and CDR2 (germline): SGHAT, FQNNGV. CDR3 nucleotides: TGTGCCAGCAGCCAGAGCTGGAAGCGGGGCTCCGATACGCAGTATTTT. Translation gives CASSQSWKRGSDTQYF.

This clone was found a few times. This chain uses TRBV2 with TRBJ2-7; 7 nucleotides align to TRBD2. The CDR3 is 15 amino acids. Germline lookup yields CDR1 SNHLY and CDR2 FYNNEI. Trimming removed 8 bases from V and 2 bases from J; junction bases left unmatched: 12. The CDR3 here is CASCPGGTTAYEQYF. Here the CDR3 DNA reads TGTGCCAGCTGCCCCGGGGGGACCACAGCCTACGAGCAGTACTTC. The complete variable domain, with remaining parts taken from reference TRBV2 and TRBJ2-7, reads EPEVTQTPSHQVTQMGQEVILRCVPISNHLYFYWYRQILGQKVEFLVSFYNNEISEKSEIFDDQFSVERPDGSNFTLKIRSTKLEDSAMYFCASCPGGTTAYEQYFGPGTRLTVT.

This clone appeared once. This chain links TRBV4-3 with TRBJ2-3; 8 nucleotides align to TRBD2. Losses at the gene ends were 1 base for V and 1 base for J; bases not matched to a gene: 4. CDR1 LGHNA and CDR2 YSLEER come from the germline V gene. The CDR3 sequence is 16 residues long. This CDR3 reads CASSQASGGGTDTQYF. The DNA of the CDR3 is TGCGCCAGCAGCCAAGCGAGCGGGGGAGGCACAGATACGCAGTATTTT.

The chain joins TRBV5-4 to TRBJ2-7; 10 nucleotides align to TRBD1. Germline V gives CDR1 SGHNT, CDR2 YYREEE (reference sequence). This CDR3 spans 17 amino acids. V trimming: 0 bases; J trimming: 5 bases; junction bases outside the gene matches: 11. The CDR3 reads CASSLVGRQGARNEQYF. CDR3 DNA sequence: TGTGCCAGCAGCTTGGTAGGTCGACAGGGGGCGCGGAACGAGCAGTACTTC.

The J gene is TRBJ2-3, the V gene TRBV25-1; 9 nucleotides line up with TRBD2. V trimming: 2 bases; J trimming: 3 bases; junction bases outside the gene matches: 3. This CDR3 contains 15 residues. CDR1 is MGHDK and CDR2 is SYGVNS in the germline V gene. This chain's CDR3 is CASSEPLAGTDTQYF. CDR3 nucleotide sequence: TGTGCCAGCAGTGAACCCCTAGCGGGGACAGATACGCAGTATTTT.

The chain links TRBV21-1 to TRBJ2-1; the table's D gene call, TRBD2, was not cross checked with the DNA. TRBV21-1 is recorded as a pseudogene. CDR3 length: 22 amino acids. This CDR3 reads CASSKMRRLAGGARRSYNEQFF. The DNA of the CDR3 is TGTGCCAGCAGCAAAATGAGGAGACTAGCGGGGGGCGCCCGAAGATCCTACAATGAGCAGTTCTTC.

This chain uses TRBV4-2 with TRBJ2-7, with 7 bases that match TRBD2. There are 16 residues in the CDR3. The germline gives CDR1 LGHNA, CDR2 YNFKEQ. V trimming: 3 bases; J trimming: 1 base; junction bases outside the gene matches: 9. The CDR3 sequence: CASSHIPGTMSYEQYF. The DNA for the CDR3 is TGTGCCAGCAGCCATATCCCCGGGACTATGTCCTACGAGCAGTACTTC.

This clone was observed a few times. This chain uses TRBV28 with TRBJ2-7; TRBD2 agrees at 10 bases. CDR1 and CDR2 (germline): MDHEN, SYDVKM. CDR3 length: 13 residues. After removal of 7 bases from V and 7 bases from J, the junction contained 7 bases not matched to a gene. This CDR3 is CASKSGGAREQYF. CDR3 DNA: TGTGCCAGCAAGAGCGGGGGGGCACGGGAGCAGTACTTC.

This clone was detected once. The chain employs TRBV27 and TRBJ2-7; 11 nucleotides align to TRBD1. The CDR3 runs to 15 residues. With V trimmed by 4 bases and J by 4 bases, 6 bases remained unmatched. Germline V lookup: CDR1 MNHEY, CDR2 SMNVEV (reference sequence). The CDR3 spells CASSSTGTGGYEQYF. CDR3 bases: TGTGCCAGCAGTTCAACCGGGACAGGGGGGTACGAGCAGTACTTC.

The CDR3 bases are TGTGCCAGCAGCCGGAGTGCCGGGGAGCTGTTTTTT. Residues: CASSRSAGELFF. The chain links TRBV27 to TRBJ2-2; D not certain. Germline V CDR1 and CDR2: MNHEY, SMNVEV (reference sequence). V was clipped by 6 bases and J by 6 bases, with 8 bases between them. CDR3 size: 12 residues.

The chain recombines TRBV2 with TRBJ1-3; a weak D match, TRBD1 (5 bases). The V gene's germline CDR1 is SNHLY and CDR2 FYNNEI. This CDR3 has 14 residues. Trimming removed 7 bases at V and 1 base at J, with 11 bases between. The CDR3 DNA follows: TGTGCCAGCATCCGGGGGAGATCTGGAAACACCATATATTTT. Its protein product is CASIRGRSGNTIYF.